This paragraph covers one T cell receptor (beta chain) sequence. What this receptor recognizes is not known. Base qualities are not at hand, and no much larger clone is one base apart. The source of the sample is a study of control samples from healthy donors and cancer patients (dated by TCRdb to the early 2020s). V is clipped by 0 bases and J by 2 bases, and the sequence between their germline boundaries is 13 bases long. The CDR3, from cysteine to phenylalanine, totals 16 residues. The DNA shown is the 48-base CDR3, in frame from base 1. Reading the germline V gene gives CDR1 ENHRY and CDR2 SYGVKD. The library came from the immunoSEQ multiplex PCR assay. The immuneACCESS repertoire file appears here via TCRdb, limited to in-frame rearrangements. These files lack a portion of the clones; in checked studies, under half of the deficit traces to unresolved V genes, and the cause of the others is not known. The sample profile shows 150,000 to 160,000 clones; approximately 93% of them were found once. Together, the top ten hold 2.4% of the sample.

The specimen sequenced was blood. In this chain, TRBV10-3 is recombined with TRBJ1-1, with a tentative D gene TRBD1 over 6 matching bases. The sequence was collected from a man aged 45 to 65 in good health. The bases are TGTGCCATCAGTGAGTCAACAGGGCCCATTAACACTGAAGCTTTCTTT. This sequence encodes CAISESTGPINTEAFF.